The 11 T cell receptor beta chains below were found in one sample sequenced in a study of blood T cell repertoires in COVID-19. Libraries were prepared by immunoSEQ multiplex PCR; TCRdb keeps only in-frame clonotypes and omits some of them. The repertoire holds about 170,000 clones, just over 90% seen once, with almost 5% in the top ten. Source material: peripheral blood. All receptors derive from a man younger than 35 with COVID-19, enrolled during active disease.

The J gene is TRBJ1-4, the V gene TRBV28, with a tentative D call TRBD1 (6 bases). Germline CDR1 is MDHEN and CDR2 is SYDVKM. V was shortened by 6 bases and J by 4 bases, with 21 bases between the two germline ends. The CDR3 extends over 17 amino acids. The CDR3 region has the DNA TGTGCCAGCAGGAAGGGGACACGGAGAAAGATTAATGAAAAACTGTTTTTT. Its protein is CASRKGTRRKINEKLFF.

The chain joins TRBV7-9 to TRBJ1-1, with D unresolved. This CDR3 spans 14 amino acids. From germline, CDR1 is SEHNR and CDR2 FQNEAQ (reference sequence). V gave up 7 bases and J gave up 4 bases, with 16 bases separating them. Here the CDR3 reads CASKKPYSVTEAFF. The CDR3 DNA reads TGTGCCAGCAAGAAACCTTATAGCGTCACTGAAGCTTTCTTT.

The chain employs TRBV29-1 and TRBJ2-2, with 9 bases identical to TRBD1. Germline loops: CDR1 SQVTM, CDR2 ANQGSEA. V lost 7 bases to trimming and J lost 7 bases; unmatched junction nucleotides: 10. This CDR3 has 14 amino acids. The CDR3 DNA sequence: TGCAGCGCTGAGTCCGGGACAGGGAACGGGGAGCTGTTTTTT. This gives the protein CSAESGTGNGELFF.

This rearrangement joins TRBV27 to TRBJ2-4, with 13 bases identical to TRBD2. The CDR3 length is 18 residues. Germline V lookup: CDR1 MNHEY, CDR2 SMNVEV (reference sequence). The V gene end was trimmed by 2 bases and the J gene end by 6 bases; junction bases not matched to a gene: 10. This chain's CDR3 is CASSLGTTSGRAANIQYF. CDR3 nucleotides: TGTGCCAGCAGTTTAGGGACAACTAGCGGGAGGGCCGCAAACATTCAGTACTTC.

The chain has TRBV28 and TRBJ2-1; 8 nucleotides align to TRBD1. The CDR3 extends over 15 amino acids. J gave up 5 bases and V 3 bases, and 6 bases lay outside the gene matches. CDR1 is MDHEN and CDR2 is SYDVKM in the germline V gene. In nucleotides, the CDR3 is TGTGCCAGCAGTTTGGCCGGGACAGGCCACAATGAGCAGTTCTTC. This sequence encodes CASSLAGTGHNEQFF.

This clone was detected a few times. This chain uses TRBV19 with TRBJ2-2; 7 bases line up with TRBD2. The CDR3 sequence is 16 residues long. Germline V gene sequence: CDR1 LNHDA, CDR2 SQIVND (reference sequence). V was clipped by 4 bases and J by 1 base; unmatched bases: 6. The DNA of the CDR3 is TGTGCCAGTAGTAGGTGGGAGGGACGGAACACCGGGGAGCTGTTTTTT. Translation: CASSRWEGRNTGELFF.

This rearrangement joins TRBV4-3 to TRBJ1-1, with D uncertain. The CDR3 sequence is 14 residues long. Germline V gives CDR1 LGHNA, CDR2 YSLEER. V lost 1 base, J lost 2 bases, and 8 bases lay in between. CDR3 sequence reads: CASSQGGRNTEAFF. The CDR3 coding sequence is TGCGCCAGCAGCCAAGGAGGAAGAAACACTGAAGCTTTCTTT.

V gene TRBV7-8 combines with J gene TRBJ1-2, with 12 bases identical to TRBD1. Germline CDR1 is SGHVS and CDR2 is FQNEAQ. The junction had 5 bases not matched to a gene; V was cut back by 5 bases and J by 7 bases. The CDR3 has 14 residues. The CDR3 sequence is CASSTGQGAFGYTF. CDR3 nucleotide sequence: TGTGCCAGCAGCACGGGACAGGGGGCATTTGGCTACACCTTC.

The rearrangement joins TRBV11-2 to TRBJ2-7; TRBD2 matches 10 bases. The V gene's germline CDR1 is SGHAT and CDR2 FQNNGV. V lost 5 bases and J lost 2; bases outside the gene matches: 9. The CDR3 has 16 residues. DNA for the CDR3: TGTGCCAGCAGCCCCCGCGCTAGCGGGAGTCCCTACGAGCAGTACTTC. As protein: CASSPRASGSPYEQYF.

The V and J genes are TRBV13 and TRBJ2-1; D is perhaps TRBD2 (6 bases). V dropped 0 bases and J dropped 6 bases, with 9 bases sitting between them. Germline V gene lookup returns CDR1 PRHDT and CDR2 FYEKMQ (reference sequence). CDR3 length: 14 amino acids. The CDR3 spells CASSLGGSGNEQFF. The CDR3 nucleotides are TGTGCCAGCAGCTTAGGGGGTAGCGGCAATGAGCAGTTCTTC.

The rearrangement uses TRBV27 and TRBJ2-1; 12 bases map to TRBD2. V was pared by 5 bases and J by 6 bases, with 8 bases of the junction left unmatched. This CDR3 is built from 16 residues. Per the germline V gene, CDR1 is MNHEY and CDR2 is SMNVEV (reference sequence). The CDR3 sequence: CASSHGLAGSPNEQFF. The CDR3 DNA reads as TGTGCCAGCAGTCACGGACTAGCGGGAAGCCCCAATGAGCAGTTCTTC.